This T cell receptor (beta chain) was captured by sequencing in a study of T cells in localized non-small cell lung cancer. The germline gives CDR1 SNHLY, CDR2 FYNNEI. The ends were cut back, 7 bases at V and 3 bases at J, with 12 bases in the middle. This CDR3 is built from 13 residues. Remarks on this clone: The antigen remains unidentified.

Only in-frame clones appear in the TCRdb table, and some are missing; sequencing was by immunoSEQ multiplex PCR. The sample contains roughly 70,000 clones, 86% of which appear only once. Overall study results and limits: For the top 100 tumor clones, a median roughly 56 also appeared in adjacent lung. Longer overall survival was seen with higher T cell density measured in blood. Without multi-region sequencing, intratumor heterogeneity could not be excluded.

The material sequenced was peripheral blood, taken before any cancer treatment. The chain links TRBV2 to TRBJ2-5; D unresolved. The clonotype originates from a male donor older than 55 with stage III squamous cell lung carcinoma. The CDR3 coding sequence is TGTGCCAGCAACATCCGGTCCAAAGAGACCCAGTACTTC. Translated: CASNIRSKETQYF.